In this sample, the clone carrying this T cell receptor (beta chain) turned up a few times. Unique molecular identifiers were used to barcode this TCRbeta library. Via MiXCR, TCRdb re-called the PCR reads, giving one row per CDR3 protein. This sample has some 490,000 distinct CDR3 sequences, with roughly an eighth found just once. This sample is part of a study of T-cell reconstitution after alpha-beta-depleted transplantation in children. Germline V gives CDR1 PRHDT, CDR2 FYEKMQ (reference sequence). This CDR3 comprises 17 residues. J was trimmed by 0 bases and V by 5 bases; bases with no gene match: 6.

The sample was PBMCs from the stem cell graft donor, taken from the stem cell graft. This chain joins TRBV13 and TRBJ2-2; TRBD2 agrees at 10 bases. This TCR came from a human donor who donated a stem cell graft to a child with combined immunodeficiency. CDR3 nucleotide sequence: TGTGCCAGCAGCGCCACTAGCGGGGACCCGAACACCGGGGAGCTGTTTTTT. Encoded protein: CASSATSGDPNTGELFF.